This is a list of T cell receptor beta chains from one sample in a study of blood T cell repertoires in COVID-19. Assay: immunoSEQ multiplex PCR; the TCRdb copy retains only in-frame clones and omits some. The table lists about 260,000 clones, around 86% of them singletons, with about 14% in the top ten. The source material was peripheral blood. Every receptor here comes from a human donor in a cohort sampled during active COVID-19. Each CDR3 is given with its conserved first and last residue. A D gene is named only where the DNA matches it firmly. Size values are once, few and many counts, or a class for expanded clones, and some rows have none.

abundance | d_gene | len | j_gene | v_gene | CDR3nt | CDR3aa
. | . | 14 | TRBJ1-4 | TRBV7-9 | TGTGCCAGCACCCCAGTGTACGGGTATGAAAAACTGTTTTTT | CASTPVYGYEKLFF
. | TRBD1 | 14 | TRBJ2-7 | TRBV2 | TGTGCCAGCAGCCACGGGACAGGGGTCCACGAGCAGTACTTC | CASSHGTGVHEQYF
. | TRBD1 | 15 | TRBJ2-7 | TRBV28 | TGTGCCAGCAGTACCGGACAGGGCGTTCCTTACGAGCAGTACTTC | CASSTGQGVPYEQYF
. | . | 14 | TRBJ2-7 | TRBV14 | TGTGCCAGCAGCCAAGAGTGGTTGAGGGACGAGCAGTACTTC | CASSQEWLRDEQYF
. | TRBD2 | 15 | TRBJ2-5 | TRBV7-6 | TGTGCCAGCAGCTTGCTAGCGGACGCGTGGGAGACCCAGTACTTC | CASSLLADAWETQYF
few | . | 14 | TRBJ2-2 | TRBV5-6 | TGTGCCAGCAGCTTGGGCGGGGATCCCGGGGAGCTGTTTTTT | CASSLGGDPGELFF
. | . | 10 | TRBJ2-5 | TRBV27 | TGTGCCAGCAGTTTAATAACCCAGTACTTC | CASSLITQYF
. | . | 14 | TRBJ1-5 | TRBV6-6 | TGTGCCAGCAGCCCAGGGTTCAGCAATCAGCCCCAGCATTTT | CASSPGFSNQPQHF
. | TRBD1 | 14 | TRBJ2-2 | TRBV19 | TGTGCCAGTAGGCAACCGGGACAGACCGGGGAGCTGTTTTTT | CASRQPGQTGELFF
once | . | 15 | TRBJ1-1 | TRBV28 | TGTGCCAGCAGTGGACATACCAATATGAACACTGAAGCTTTCTTT | CASSGHTNMNTEAFF
. | TRBD1 | 14 | TRBJ1-2 | TRBV10-3 | TGTGCCATCAGGCCGGGACAGGGGGCGCCTGGCTACACCTTC | CAIRPGQGAPGYTF
. | . | 16 | TRBJ1-2 | TRBV4-1 | TGCGCCAGCAGCCCGCTGATCCTCGGGGGAGGCTATGGCTACACCTTC | CASSPLILGGGYGYTF
few | . | 14 | TRBJ1-5 | TRBV15 | TGTGCCACCAGCAGAGGGAGTAGCAATCAGCCCCAGCATTTT | CATSRGSSNQPQHF
. | TRBD1 | 16 | TRBJ1-1 | TRBV7-3 | TGTGCCAGCAGCATCGAAGGGGGCCTAATGAACACTGAAGCTTTCTTT | CASSIEGGLMNTEAFF
few | . | 12 | TRBJ1-6 | TRBV19 | TGTGCCAGTAATCAGGGGAATTCACCCCTCCACTTT | CASNQGNSPLHF